This T cell receptor (beta chain) was retrieved from a study of CD8 T cells in ankylosing spondylitis. V shed 3 bases and J 5 bases; nucleotides not matched to a gene: 7. The CDR3 covers 16 residues. CDR1 is ENHRY, CDR2 SYGVKD, per germline. Ten or more counts support this clonotype. One entry per CDR3 protein, called by TCRdb with MiXCR from the 5' RACE reads. The table records approximately 300,000 distinct CDR3 sequences, around 19% of them present only once. The sequenced sample consisted of blood, either unsorted or a sorted T cell fraction (not recorded which). This receptor was taken from a male donor with ankylosing spondylitis or in good health (not recorded which). J is TRBJ2-4 and V is TRBV10-3; TRBD1 agrees at 10 bases. DNA of the CDR3: TGTGCCATCAGTGATCCCGGGACAGGGGAACAAAACATTCAGTACTTC. It codes for CAISDPGTGEQNIQYF.